The 20 T cell receptor beta chains given below trace back to one sample, sequenced in a study of OX40 agonist ivuxolimab in advanced cancers. Assay: immunoSEQ multiplex PCR; the TCRdb copy retains only in-frame clones and omits some. The repertoire includes about 5,100 clones, about three fifths of them detected once, and more than 45% sits in the top ten. Sequences were derived from CD4+ or CD8+ T cells sorted from blood, sampled in a trial of the OX40 agonist ivuxolimab. These receptors originate from an adult with an advanced solid tumor such as melanoma, head and neck, liver or kidney cancer.

V is TRBV5-1 and J is TRBJ2-7; 9 bases line up with TRBD1. Germline V lookup: CDR1 SGHRS, CDR2 YFSETQ. The V gene end was trimmed by 0 bases and the J gene end by 0 bases; junction bases not matched to a gene: 4. The CDR3 sequence is 16 residues long. The CDR3 coding sequence is TGCGCCAGCAGCTTGGAGTGGACAGGGGTCTCCTACGAGCAGTACTTC. This sequence encodes CASSLEWTGVSYEQYF. The full variable domain, completed using reference TRBV5-1 and TRBJ2-7, is KAGVTQTPRYLIKTRGQQVTLSCSPISGHRSVSWYQQTPGQGLQFLFEYFSETQRNKGNFPGRFSGRQFSNSRSEMNVSTLELGDSALYLCASSLEWTGVSYEQYFGPGTRLTVT.

This sequence joins TRBV27 and TRBJ2-3; D is uncertain. This CDR3 comprises 15 residues. Germline lookup yields CDR1 MNHEY and CDR2 SMNVEV (reference sequence). V was trimmed by 5 bases and J by 0 bases, leaving 12 bases between them. The CDR3: CASSPSGRSTDTQYF. DNA for the CDR3: TGTGCCAGCAGTCCCTCGGGCCGTAGCACAGATACGCAGTATTTT.

V gene TRBV7-8 combines with J gene TRBJ2-7; D ambiguous. Germline CDR1 reads SGHVS; CDR2 reads FQNEAQ. This CDR3 region has 14 residues. The ends were cut back, 5 bases at V and 0 bases at J, with 11 bases in the middle. The CDR3 here is CASSPRVFSYEQYF. Written as DNA, the CDR3 is TGTGCCAGCAGCCCACGGGTTTTCTCCTACGAGCAGTACTTC.

This clone was detected only a few times. The genes are TRBV6-1 and TRBJ2-1; unclear D gene. The germline V gene encodes CDR1 MNHNS and CDR2 SASEGT. V gave up 2 bases and J gave up 9 bases, with 2 bases separating them. This CDR3 is 10 amino acids long. DNA for the CDR3: TGTGCCAGCAGTGAATTTGAGCAGTTCTTC. It translates to CASSEFEQFF.

The chain is built from TRBV7-6 and TRBJ2-4; D gene uncertain. From germline, CDR1 is SGHVS and CDR2 FNYEAQ. The V and J ends lost 5 bases and 7 bases respectively, with 12 bases between them. The CDR3 contains 13 residues. CDR3 region: CASSPTGPNIQYF. The CDR3, as DNA: TGTGCCAGCAGCCCAACTGGTCCTAACATTCAGTACTTC.

V usage is TRBV7-8 and J usage is TRBJ1-3; TRBD1 aligns across 7 bases. The J segment lost 0 bases and the V segment lost 6 bases, leaving 5 bases of the junction unmatched. CDR3 size: 15 residues. Germline CDR1 SGHVS, CDR2 FQNEAQ. The CDR3 DNA follows: TGTGCCAGCAGTCAACAGGGGATCTCTGGAAACACCATATATTTT. Its protein product is CASSQQGISGNTIYF.

The chain couples TRBV7-9 to TRBJ2-2; TRBD1 aligns across 9 bases. The CDR3 loop spans 15 amino acids. Germline V gives CDR1 SEHNR, CDR2 FQNEAQ (reference sequence). Trimming cost V 4 bases and J 6 bases; bases outside gene matches: 6. The CDR3 sequence: CASSSRTGGPGELFF. Here the CDR3 DNA reads TGTGCCAGCAGCTCCAGAACAGGGGGCCCCGGGGAGCTGTTTTTT. Full variable domain (missing parts from reference TRBV7-9 and TRBJ2-2): DTGVSQNPRHKITKRGQNVTFRCDPISEHNRLYWYRQTLGQGPEFLTYFQNEAQLEKSRLLSDRFSAERPKGSFSTLEIQRTEQGDSAMYLCASSSRTGGPGELFFGEGSRLTVL.

This chain joins TRBV7-3 and TRBJ2-7; 7 bases match TRBD1. In germline, CDR1 is SGHTA, CDR2 FQGTGA. Germline trimming cut 5 bases from V and 5 bases from J; bases unmatched to any gene: 6. The CDR3 spans 13 residues. The CDR3 coding sequence is TGTGCCAGCAGCCCCGGGACAGTCCACGAGCAGTACTTC. It yields the protein CASSPGTVHEQYF. The full variable domain, completed using reference TRBV7-3 and TRBJ2-7, is GAGVSQTPSNKVTEKGKYVELRCDPISGHTALYWYRQSLGQGPEFLIYFQGTGAADDSGLPNDRFFAVRPEGSVSTLKIQRTERGDSAVYLCASSPGTVHEQYFGPGTRLTVT.

This chain uses TRBV29-1 with TRBJ2-7; 7 bases match TRBD1. Germline V CDR1 and CDR2: SQVTM, ANQGSEA. CDR3 size: 13 residues. V gave up 6 bases and J gave up 7 bases; unmatched junction bases: 12. CDR3 DNA sequence: TGCAGCGTAGTTTCAGGGCCAGGGGGAGAGCAGTACTTC. This translates into CSVVSGPGGEQYF.

J is TRBJ2-6 and V is TRBV27; possible D gene TRBD1, 6 bases. Trimming shortened V by 4 bases and J by 2 bases, and 18 bases separated the two germline ends. CDR1 is MNHEY and CDR2 is SMNVEV in the germline V gene (reference sequence). The CDR3 covers 18 residues. CDR3 residues: CASSSQTGPVAGANVLTF. The CDR3 coding sequence is TGTGCCAGCAGTTCCCAGACAGGACCCGTGGCTGGGGCCAACGTCCTGACTTTC.

The rearrangement links TRBV5-6 to TRBJ2-6; possibly TRBD1 or TRBD2 for D (5 bases each). The CDR3 loop spans 17 amino acids. The ends were cut back, 0 bases at V and 8 bases at J, with 18 bases in the middle. The V gene's germline CDR1 is SGHDT and CDR2 YYEEEE. The CDR3 loop reads CASSLAGLGETTNVLTF. DNA for the CDR3: TGTGCCAGCAGCTTGGCCGGTCTAGGGGAGACGACCAACGTCCTGACTTTC. Complete variable domain (other parts from reference TRBV5-6 and TRBJ2-6): DAGVTQSPTHLIKTRGQQVTLRCSPKSGHDTVSWYQQALGQGPQFIFQYYEEEERQRGNFPDRFSGHQFPNYSSELNVNALLLGDSALYLCASSLAGLGETTNVLTFGAGSRLTVL.

The chain joins TRBV7-8 to TRBJ1-5; no clear D gene. Trimming left V 5 bases short and J 5 bases short, with 16 bases between. The CDR3 totals 15 residues. Germline CDR1 reads SGHVS; CDR2 reads FQNEAQ. The CDR3 here is CASSQVRGTDQPQHF. CDR3 nucleotide sequence: TGTGCCAGCAGCCAGGTCCGGGGAACGGATCAGCCCCAGCATTTT.

As regards this clone: The junction shows a germline mismatch at one end, possibly a read error. The chain couples TRBV2 to TRBJ2-1, with D perhaps TRBD1 (6 bases). The V gene's germline CDR1 is SNHLY and CDR2 FYNNEI. The CDR3 runs 14 residues. The DNA for the CDR3 is TGTGCCAGCAGTGAGGACAGCTCCCACAATGAGCAGTTCTTC. This encodes CASSEDSSHNEQFF.

The chain employs TRBV9 and TRBJ2-5, with TRBD1 identical over 7 bases. The CDR3 is made up of 15 amino acids. In germline, CDR1 is SGDLS, CDR2 YYNGEE. V shed 0 bases, J shed 4 bases, and the junction held 6 bases outside the gene matches. This CDR3 is CASSVDDRVRETQYF. CDR3 in DNA: TGTGCCAGCAGCGTAGATGACAGGGTGAGAGAGACCCAGTACTTC.

The chain uses TRBV9 and TRBJ1-1, with D perhaps TRBD1 (5 bases). The germline CDR1 and CDR2 sequences are SGDLS and YYNGEE. V was trimmed by 7 bases and J by 1 base, leaving 8 bases between them. This CDR3 is built from 12 residues. CDR3 in DNA: TGTGCCAGCGGGACTGGGAACACTGAAGCTTTCTTT. Protein sequence: CASGTGNTEAFF.

The chain links TRBV5-8 to TRBJ2-5; 7 nucleotides agree with TRBD2. Germline CDR1 SGHTS, CDR2 YDEGEE. V dropped 2 bases and J dropped 6; count of bases not matched to a gene: 10. The CDR3 extends over 15 amino acids. The CDR3 nucleotides are TGTGCCAGCAGCTTAGGCCCCTGGGAGGGGCAGACCCAGTACTTC. Its translation: CASSLGPWEGQTQYF.

This clone was counted once. The chain links TRBV7-9 to TRBJ2-7, with a possible D match to TRBD2 (6 bases). CDR1 is SEHNR and CDR2 is FQNEAQ in the germline V gene (reference sequence). The CDR3 has 18 amino acids. V was trimmed by 5 bases and J by 4 bases, leaving 27 bases between them. This CDR3 reads CASSGGGVTPSHLYEQYF. DNA of the CDR3: TGTGCCAGCAGCGGCGGAGGGGTGACCCCCTCACACCTATACGAGCAGTACTTC.

A single count supports this clone. This chain uses TRBV5-1 with TRBJ2-7; TRBD1 matches 8 bases. Germline-derived CDR1 and CDR2 are SGHRS and YFSETQ. This CDR3 is 16 amino acids long. Germline trimming cut 0 bases from V and 1 base from J; bases unmatched to any gene: 6. CDR3 sequence (DNA): TGCGCCAGCAGCTTGGTGACAGGGGATATGTCCTACGAGCAGTACTTC. Translating it yields CASSLVTGDMSYEQYF.

J is TRBJ1-2 and V is TRBV28, with 8 bases fitting TRBD1. Unmatched junction bases numbered 3, after V lost 2 bases and J lost 1 base. Per germline, CDR1 MDHEN and CDR2 SYDVKM. The CDR3 extends over 15 amino acids. The CDR3 reads CASSLPQGVNYGYTF. DNA for the CDR3: TGTGCCAGCAGTTTACCACAGGGGGTTAACTATGGCTACACCTTC.

The chain couples TRBV27 to TRBJ2-3; 8 positions match TRBD2. The length of the CDR3 is 15 residues. The germline V gene has CDR1 MNHEY and CDR2 SMNVEV (reference sequence). V trimming: 2 bases; J trimming: 2 bases; junction bases outside the gene matches: 3. CDR3 loop: CASSLIAGYTDTQYF. For the CDR3, the DNA is TGTGCCAGCAGTTTAATAGCGGGATACACAGATACGCAGTATTTT.